This T cell receptor beta chain was sequenced for a study of blood T cell repertoires in COVID-19. Study in general: PBMCs, B-cell-depleted T cells, or T cells provided the cDNA or gDNA that made up the material.

Followed longitudinally, the Seattle patients had been enrolled during active infection. Trimming removed 2 bases from V and 8 bases from J; junction bases left unmatched: 1. The CDR3 has 13 residues. Germline V gives CDR1 SGHKS, CDR2 YYEKEE (reference sequence). Profiling relied on immunoSEQ multiplex PCR, and the TCRdb table lists in-frame clones only, not all of them. This repertoire shows roughly 200,000 clones, roughly 79% found once; its top ten account for approximately 11%. The sample taken for sequencing was peripheral blood. The chain couples TRBV5-5 to TRBJ2-1; 10 nucleotides align to TRBD1. The source is a woman aged 40 to 50 with COVID-19, enrolled during active disease. CDR3 residues: CASSFGTGDEQFF. The CDR3 DNA follows: TGTGCCAGCAGCTTTGGGACAGGGGATGAGCAGTTCTTC.